The TCR beta chain under discussion was sequenced for a study of T cell responses to AZD1222 COVID-19 vaccine. Study-level results: At study baseline, merely five or six AZD1222 recipients were seropositive. Donor demographics were predominantly white British with a female majority; clonal diversity may be underestimated.

CDR3 length: 14 amino acids. Germline CDR1 is SGHTA and CDR2 is FQGTGA. V was pared by 2 bases and J by 4 bases, with 8 bases between. To note about this clone: The antigen is not known.

The repertoire was sequenced with immunoSEQ multiplex PCR; TCRdb's copy has only in-frame clones and lacks some. The profile shows tens of thousands of clones, 86% of them singletons. The sequence was obtained from an adult in good health. This sequence joins TRBV7-3 and TRBJ2-2; D is possibly TRBD2 (6 bases). The sequenced sample was peripheral blood, obtained on day 0 of AZD1222 vaccination. In DNA, the CDR3 is TGTGCCAGCAGCTTATCCGGGGGCACCGGGGAGCTGTTTTTT. Translation: CASSLSGGTGELFF. The whole variable domain, filled in from reference TRBV7-3 and TRBJ2-2, reads GAGVSQTPSNKVTEKGKYVELRCDPISGHTALYWYRQSLGQGPEFLIYFQGTGAADDSGLPNDRFFAVRPEGSVSTLKIQRTERGDSAVYLCASSLSGGTGELFFGEGSRLTVL.